A selection of T cell receptor beta chains follows, all from one sample in a study of cytomegalovirus exposure and HLA in healthy donors. Sequencing used immunoSEQ multiplex PCR; TCRdb keeps in-frame clones, though not all of them. In total, the table holds around 150,000 clones. What was sequenced was PBMCs. These receptors were taken from a woman aged 60-70 years in good health and CMV-seronegative. Each CDR3 is given with its conserved first and last residue. Fields, in order: J gene, V gene, D gene, CDR3 DNA, CDR3 protein. D genes are given only for firm matches.

J gene: TRBJ1-1; V gene: TRBV6-6; D gene: .; CDR3 DNA: TGTGCCAGCAGTTATACCGGGGTAAAAAACACTGAAGCTTTCTTT; CDR3 protein: CASSYTGVKNTEAFF
J gene: TRBJ1-2; V gene: TRBV30; D gene: .; CDR3 DNA: TGTGCCTCTGGTCTAGGCCCGTATGGCTACACCTTC; CDR3 protein: CASGLGPYGYTF
J gene: TRBJ2-3; V gene: TRBV9; D gene: TRBD1; CDR3 DNA: TGTGCCAGCAGCCCTACAGGGGAGAGGGCAGATACGCAGTATTTT; CDR3 protein: CASSPTGERADTQYF
J gene: TRBJ2-1; V gene: TRBV5-1; D gene: TRBD2; CDR3 DNA: TGCGCCAGCAGCAATGGACGGGGGGGCACCTACAATGAGCAGTTCTTC; CDR3 protein: CASSNGRGGTYNEQFF
J gene: TRBJ2-1; V gene: TRBV5-4; D gene: .; CDR3 DNA: TGTGCCAGCAGCCCGGGATCTCGCAATGAGCAGTTCTTC; CDR3 protein: CASSPGSRNEQFF
J gene: TRBJ2-7; V gene: TRBV5-1; D gene: TRBD1; CDR3 DNA: TGCGCCAGCAGCGTAACAGGGGACTACGAGCAGTACTTC; CDR3 protein: CASSVTGDYEQYF
J gene: TRBJ2-7; V gene: TRBV18; D gene: TRBD2; CDR3 DNA: TGTGCCAGCTCGGCGGGGGGGTACTCCTACGAGCAGTACTTC; CDR3 protein: CASSAGGYSYEQYF
J gene: TRBJ2-3; V gene: TRBV18; D gene: .; CDR3 DNA: TGTGCCAGCTCATCCAACTCCCCCCCAGATACGCAGTATTTT; CDR3 protein: CASSSNSPPDTQYF
J gene: TRBJ1-2; V gene: TRBV5-1; D gene: .; CDR3 DNA: TGCGCCAGCAGCTTGGCCCCGACAACTAACTATGGCTACACCTTC; CDR3 protein: CASSLAPTTNYGYTF
J gene: TRBJ2-7; V gene: TRBV19; D gene: .; CDR3 DNA: TGTGCCAGTAGTGACAGGAGCTACGAGCAGTACTTC; CDR3 protein: CASSDRSYEQYF
J gene: TRBJ2-2; V gene: TRBV5-1; D gene: TRBD1; CDR3 DNA: TGCGCCAGCAGCTTGGTCCCGGGACAGGGGGCAACCGGGGAGCTGTTTTTT; CDR3 protein: CASSLVPGQGATGELFF
J gene: TRBJ2-7; V gene: TRBV5-6; D gene: TRBD2; CDR3 DNA: TGTGCCAGCAGCTTGGCGGGCGGGGGGGCGGAGGAGCAGTACTTC; CDR3 protein: CASSLAGGGAEEQYF
J gene: TRBJ1-5; V gene: TRBV7-2; D gene: .; CDR3 DNA: TGTGCCAGCAGCCCACAGGGTCGCCAGCCCCAGCATTTT; CDR3 protein: CASSPQGRQPQHF
J gene: TRBJ2-5; V gene: TRBV2; D gene: TRBD2; CDR3 DNA: TGTGCCAGCAGCCCCCCTCTGAGCGGGAGGAGGGAGACCCAGTACTTC; CDR3 protein: CASSPPLSGRRETQYF
J gene: TRBJ2-7; V gene: TRBV11-2; D gene: TRBD2; CDR3 DNA: TGTGCCAGCAGCACATTAGCGGGCTCCTACGAGCAGTACTTC; CDR3 protein: CASSTLAGSYEQYF
J gene: TRBJ2-4; V gene: TRBV4-1; D gene: TRBD1; CDR3 DNA: TGCGCCAGCAGCCAAGTCCCGGGACAGGGATCTCTTAAGGCCAAAAACATTCAGTACTTC; CDR3 protein: CASSQVPGQGSLKAKNIQYF
J gene: TRBJ1-5; V gene: TRBV7-9; D gene: .; CDR3 DNA: TGTGCCAGCAGTAGGGACACTGGCAATCAGCCCCAGCATTTT; CDR3 protein: CASSRDTGNQPQHF
J gene: TRBJ1-4; V gene: TRBV7-6; D gene: .; CDR3 DNA: TGTGCCAGCAGCTTAGAAGGGGGGGTATATGAAAAACTGTTTTTT; CDR3 protein: CASSLEGGVYEKLFF
J gene: TRBJ2-6; V gene: TRBV19; D gene: TRBD1; CDR3 DNA: TGTGCCAGTCTCAGGGGAGGACAGGGAGTTATTGGGGCCAACGTCCTGACTTTC; CDR3 protein: CASLRGGQGVIGANVLTF
J gene: TRBJ1-2; V gene: TRBV15; D gene: .; CDR3 DNA: TGTGCCACCAGCAGAGATTTTAATCGGGGCTACACCTTC; CDR3 protein: CATSRDFNRGYTF
J gene: TRBJ1-5; V gene: TRBV19; D gene: .; CDR3 DNA: TGTGCCAGTAGTATCCTAAGCGGCAATAGCAATCAGCCCCAGCATTTT; CDR3 protein: CASSILSGNSNQPQHF
J gene: TRBJ1-1; V gene: TRBV11-3; D gene: TRBD1; CDR3 DNA: TGTGCCAGCAGCCACTCTCTGGACAGGGGAAGGAACACTGAAGCTTTCTTT; CDR3 protein: CASSHSLDRGRNTEAFF
J gene: TRBJ2-7; V gene: TRBV11-1; D gene: TRBD2; CDR3 DNA: TGTGCCAGCAGCTTAGGGACTAGCGGGGGAACCGAGCAGTACTTC; CDR3 protein: CASSLGTSGGTEQYF
J gene: TRBJ1-2; V gene: TRBV6-6; D gene: TRBD1; CDR3 DNA: TGTGCCAGCAGTCGTACCGGGACAGGGGCTGTTAGCTACACCTTC; CDR3 protein: CASSRTGTGAVSYTF
J gene: TRBJ2-7; V gene: TRBV21-1; D gene: .; CDR3 DNA: TGTGCCAGCAGCGTCAGGGGCGAGCAGTACTTC; CDR3 protein: CASSVRGEQYF
J gene: TRBJ1-1; V gene: TRBV7-2; D gene: .; CDR3 DNA: TGTGCCAGCAGCTTAGTTCTGGGGGCAGGTACTGAAGCTTTCTTT; CDR3 protein: CASSLVLGAGTEAFF
J gene: TRBJ1-1; V gene: TRBV6-1; D gene: .; CDR3 DNA: TGTGCCAGCAGTGAAGCAGTACACAGGGCGGTTTCTGAAGCTTTCTTT; CDR3 protein: CASSEAVHRAVSEAFF
J gene: TRBJ2-5; V gene: TRBV2; D gene: .; CDR3 DNA: TGTGCCAGCAGGGCCGGGACTCCTCTCGAGACCCAGTACTTC; CDR3 protein: CASRAGTPLETQYF
J gene: TRBJ2-7; V gene: TRBV2; D gene: TRBD1; CDR3 DNA: TGTGCCAGCACGGCAGGGGGCTACGAGCAGTACTTC; CDR3 protein: CASTAGGYEQYF
J gene: TRBJ1-1; V gene: TRBV5-1; D gene: .; CDR3 DNA: TGCGCCAGCAGCCCGGCCGCGGGGGGAAACTCTGAAGCTTTCTTT; CDR3 protein: CASSPAAGGNSEAFF
J gene: TRBJ2-5; V gene: TRBV5-6; D gene: TRBD2; CDR3 DNA: TGTGCCAGCAGCTTGAGCGGACTAGCAGGGGAGACCCAGTACTTC; CDR3 protein: CASSLSGLAGETQYF
J gene: TRBJ1-1; V gene: TRBV2; D gene: .; CDR3 DNA: TGTGCCAGCAGGCAACAGGGTCTCACTGAAGCTTTCTTT; CDR3 protein: CASRQQGLTEAFF
J gene: TRBJ1-5; V gene: TRBV2; D gene: .; CDR3 DNA: TGTGCCAGCAGTGAAGCCTTGGCTTCGATCGCCAATCAGCCCCAGCATTTT; CDR3 protein: CASSEALASIANQPQHF
J gene: TRBJ1-1; V gene: TRBV4-1; D gene: .; CDR3 DNA: TGCGCCAGCAGCCCCCGAGACAGAGCTAACACTGAAGCTTTCTTT; CDR3 protein: CASSPRDRANTEAFF
J gene: TRBJ1-2; V gene: TRBV30; D gene: TRBD1; CDR3 DNA: TGTGCCTGGAGTCGTCCGGGACAGGGATTTGGTGGCTACACCTTC; CDR3 protein: CAWSRPGQGFGGYTF
J gene: TRBJ1-5; V gene: TRBV6-1; D gene: .; CDR3 DNA: TGTGCCAGCAGAGCAGGGGTAGGACAGCCCCAGCATTTT; CDR3 protein: CASRAGVGQPQHF
J gene: TRBJ2-7; V gene: TRBV7-9; D gene: .; CDR3 DNA: TGTGCCAGCAGCTTAGGAGTCTCCTACGAGCAGTACTTC; CDR3 protein: CASSLGVSYEQYF
J gene: TRBJ2-7; V gene: TRBV7-8; D gene: .; CDR3 DNA: TGTGCCAGCAGCTTAGATTCGCCTGGACGGGGGTACGAGCAGTACTTC; CDR3 protein: CASSLDSPGRGYEQYF
J gene: TRBJ1-1; V gene: TRBV4-2; D gene: .; CDR3 DNA: TGTGCCAGCAGCCAATCAGGAGGGAACACTGAAGCTTTCTTT; CDR3 protein: CASSQSGGNTEAFF
J gene: TRBJ1-2; V gene: TRBV6-6; D gene: TRBD1; CDR3 DNA: TGTGCCAGCAGTTACCTGAGACAGGGGGCGTTCACCTTC; CDR3 protein: CASSYLRQGAFTF
J gene: TRBJ1-1; V gene: TRBV14; D gene: .; CDR3 DNA: TGTGCCGGCAGCCAAGATTGGGGCAGAGCGAACACTGAAGCTTTCTTT; CDR3 protein: CAGSQDWGRANTEAFF
J gene: TRBJ2-1; V gene: TRBV7-2; D gene: TRBD2; CDR3 DNA: TGTGCCAGCAGCGTCGCTAGCGGGGGGGCTCGGTTCTTC; CDR3 protein: CASSVASGGARFF
J gene: TRBJ1-4; V gene: TRBV4-2; D gene: .; CDR3 DNA: TGTGCCAGCAGCCAAGAGGGACACGGGGAAAAACTGTTTTTT; CDR3 protein: CASSQEGHGEKLFF
J gene: TRBJ1-6; V gene: TRBV7-3; D gene: TRBD1; CDR3 DNA: TGTGCCAGCAGTGAGACAGGGGTGAGTTCACCCCTCCACTTT; CDR3 protein: CASSETGVSSPLHF
J gene: TRBJ1-2; V gene: TRBV4-1; D gene: .; CDR3 DNA: TGCGCCAGCAGCCAAGAAGGGGCCCTTAACTATGGCTACACCTTC; CDR3 protein: CASSQEGALNYGYTF
J gene: TRBJ2-7; V gene: TRBV6-1; D gene: .; CDR3 DNA: TGTGCCAGCAGCAAGGCGAGCAGGATCTACGAGCAGTACTTC; CDR3 protein: CASSKASRIYEQYF
J gene: TRBJ2-5; V gene: TRBV7-3; D gene: TRBD1; CDR3 DNA: TGTGCCAGCAGCTTAAAGGGACAGCCGGGGCAGGAGACCCAGTACTTC; CDR3 protein: CASSLKGQPGQETQYF
J gene: TRBJ1-4; V gene: TRBV9; D gene: TRBD1; CDR3 DNA: TGTGCCAGCAGCGGACAGGGGCGGGAAAAACTGTTTTTT; CDR3 protein: CASSGQGREKLFF
J gene: TRBJ1-4; V gene: TRBV15; D gene: .; CDR3 DNA: TGTGCCACCAGCAGAGTGGGGGGAAAACTGTTTTTT; CDR3 protein: CATSRVGGKLFF